This T cell receptor (beta chain) originates from a study of blood T cell repertoires in COVID-19. Study context: Acute and convalescent COVID-19 specimens originated in the United States, Italy and Spain. PBMCs, B-cell-depleted T cells, or T cells were the source of the cDNA or gDNA that made up the material.

Germline values: CDR1 LNHDA, CDR2 SQIVND (reference sequence). The CDR3 spans 16 residues. With V trimmed by 5 bases and J by 5 bases, 12 bases remained unmatched. Per the authors' pipeline: Estimation of nucleated cell counts was performed using reference gene primer amplification. Using immunoSEQ multiplex PCR, the repertoire was profiled, and TCRdb retains in-frame clones only, with some absent. V and J calls and clone size are those listed in that table; D and trimming were worked out from the DNA. The sample carries 300,000 to 400,000 clones, approximately 89% recorded once. This chain uses TRBV19 with TRBJ2-5, with TRBD2 identical over 9 bases. The TCR was taken from a woman in her sixties with COVID-19, enrolled during active disease. The sample taken for sequencing was peripheral blood. The CDR3 loop reads CASSPGFTAGGETQYF. CDR3 sequence (DNA): TGTGCCAGTAGTCCGGGCTTCACCGCGGGGGGGGAGACCCAGTACTTC.